Shown below are 10 T cell receptor beta chains from a single sample sequenced in a study of blood T cell repertoires in COVID-19 (dated by TCRdb to the early 2020s). Libraries were constructed by the immunoSEQ multiplex PCR assay. This is the immuneACCESS table as TCRdb keeps it, with only in-frame sequences that have V and J called. A part of the clones is gone; compared with another copy, unresolved V genes explain less than half, and the rest is unexplained. This sample gives roughly 220,000 clones in total; 84% of them show up just once. 5% to 6.5% of the sample rests with the top ten. The sequenced sample was peripheral blood. These TCRs come from a woman aged 55-69 years who had recovered from COVID-19.

J is TRBJ1-2 and V is TRBV10-2, with TRBD1 matching 8 bases. Per the germline V gene, CDR1 is WSHSY and CDR2 is SAAADI. The CDR3 is 14 amino acids. The ends lost 3 bases at V and 2 bases at J; junction bases unmatched: 2. CDR3 protein: CASSERQGNYGYTF. Here the CDR3 DNA reads TGCGCCAGCAGTGAACGACAGGGGAACTATGGCTACACCTTC.

The CDR3 coding sequence is TGTGCCAGCAGGCTCGGAGCTAACTATGGCTACACCTTC. It codes for CASRLGANYGYTF. V usage is TRBV6-5 and J usage is TRBJ1-2; D is unclear. The V gene lost 6 bases and the J gene lost 0 bases, with 8 bases spanning the gap. In germline, CDR1 is MNHEY, CDR2 SVGAGI. The CDR3 is 13 amino acids.

The V and J genes are TRBV5-5 and TRBJ1-6; a weak D match, TRBD1 (6 bases). Looked up from germline, CDR1 is SGHKS and CDR2 is YYEKEE (reference sequence). CDR3 length equals 14 residues. Trimming cost V 4 bases and J 5 bases, with 10 bases left between them. CDR3 coding DNA: TGTGCCAGCAGCATACAGGGAAATAATTCACCCCTCCACTTT. It yields the protein CASSIQGNNSPLHF.

The chain has TRBV9 and TRBJ2-6, with a weak D call TRBD2 (6 bases). Trimming stripped 2 bases from V and 0 bases from J, with 12 bases between. This CDR3 has 17 residues. Germline V CDR1 and CDR2: SGDLS, YYNGEE. The CDR3 here is CASSVSGVPSGANVLTF. CDR3 bases: TGTGCCAGCAGCGTTAGCGGCGTACCCTCTGGGGCCAACGTCCTGACTTTC.

The chain has TRBV20-1 and TRBJ2-3; maybe TRBD2 (5 bases). Between the trimmed V and J ends, which lost 3 bases and 5 bases, there was a span of 12 bases. The CDR3 has 13 amino acids. The germline V gene has CDR1 DFQATT and CDR2 SNEGSKA (reference sequence). This CDR3 reads CSASRLAVDTQYF. In DNA form, the CDR3 reads TGCAGTGCTAGTAGGCTAGCCGTAGATACGCAGTATTTT.

This rearrangement joins TRBV19 to TRBJ2-7, with 10 positions matching TRBD1. Germline V CDR1 and CDR2: LNHDA, SQIVND (reference sequence). J was trimmed by 5 bases and V by 1 base; bases with no gene match: 14. The CDR3 loop spans 18 amino acids. The CDR3 sequence is CASSIALLGGQGGDEQYF. The CDR3 nucleotides are TGTGCCAGTAGTATAGCCCTGCTGGGCGGACAGGGGGGGGACGAGCAGTACTTC.

The CDR3 spells CASSKGQNTEAFF. The CDR3 DNA sequence: TGCGCCAGCAGCAAGGGACAGAACACTGAAGCTTTCTTT. The rearrangement uses TRBV5-1 and TRBJ1-1, with D perhaps TRBD1 (6 bases). CDR3 length: 13 residues. The V end was cut by 4 bases, the J end by 1 base, with 8 bases between. Germline V gives CDR1 SGHRS, CDR2 YFSETQ.

This clone was recorded once. The chain joins TRBV25-1 to TRBJ1-1, with TRBD1 matching 10 bases. Per the germline V gene, CDR1 is MGHDK and CDR2 is SYGVNS. The V gene end was trimmed by 1 base and the J gene end by 4 bases; junction bases not matched to a gene: 3. This CDR3 is 15 amino acids long. The CDR3 loop is CASSESGTGATEAFF. DNA for the CDR3: TGTGCCAGCAGTGAATCCGGGACAGGGGCCACTGAAGCTTTCTTT.

This clone was recorded only once. J is TRBJ1-5 and V is TRBV7-9, with no clear D. V lost 7 bases to trimming and J lost 13 bases, with 17 bases between them. Germline CDR1 reads SEHNR; CDR2 reads FQNEAQ (reference sequence). The CDR3 extends over 12 amino acids. The CDR3 spells CASNRAGEPQHF. The CDR3 coding sequence is TGTGCCAGCAACCGGGCGGGAGAACCACAGCATTTT.

The chain employs TRBV9 and TRBJ2-2; the match to TRBD1 covers 7 bases. Germline assignment: CDR1 SGDLS and CDR2 YYNGEE. V lost 2 bases and J lost 0; bases outside the gene matches: 1. CDR3 size: 15 residues. The CDR3 bases are TGTGCCAGCAGCGTGGGGACAGCGAACACCGGGGAGCTGTTTTTT. Its protein product is CASSVGTANTGELFF.